This T cell receptor (beta chain) was captured by sequencing in a study of T cell responses to AZD1222 COVID-19 vaccine. Findings and limits, study-wide: Repertoire collection took place solely once the T cell response had peaked.

Germline values: CDR1 MNHEY, CDR2 SVGAGI. There are 14 residues in the CDR3. V shed 6 bases, J shed 6 bases, and the junction held 10 bases outside the gene matches. Comments on this clone: Antigen unknown.

Profiling relied on immunoSEQ multiplex PCR, and the TCRdb table lists in-frame clones only, not all of them. Here the sample spans fewer than 90,000 clones, nearly 90% being singletons. This chain connects TRBV6-5 to TRBJ1-1, with 7 bases fitting TRBD1. The TCR sequence derives from an adult in good health. Material: peripheral blood, obtained on day 0 of AZD1222 vaccination. The DNA of the CDR3 is TGTGCCAGCAGATCGGGACAGAATACGGCTGAAGCTTTCTTT. The encoded protein is CASRSGQNTAEAFF.